The T cell receptor (beta chain) under discussion was sequenced for a study of siplizumab effects on memory and regulatory T cells (dated by TCRdb to the late 2010s). With respect to the entire study: The study looked at the effect of siplizumab, an anti-CD2 antibody, on alloreactive T-cell subsets in allogeneic mixed lymphocyte reactions made from human PBMCs. Study-level results and caveats: Because sequences below about 10^-5 frequency were poorly captured, only a minor fraction of alloreactive clones could be mapped to unstimulated subsets. About 75-95% of proliferating CD4+ or CD8+ clones could not be given a naive or memory phenotype. Whether proliferating Tregs from siplizumab cultures actually had suppressive function was not functionally confirmed. Among mappable alloreactive CD4+ clones, the Treg-derived fraction averaged approximately 63% with siplizumab versus about 25% in control reactions. The cumulative frequency of alloreactive sequences that could be traced back to unstimulated CD4+ memory T cells was significantly reduced by siplizumab. Unstimulated naive T cells appeared to be more diverse than memory T cells, and naive cells seemed to make a substantial contribution to the alloresponse.

Sorted unstimulated T cells, along with proliferating T cells recovered from mixed lymphocyte reactions, underwent TCRbeta CDR3 sequencing. Fresh whole blood from roughly nine HLA-typed healthy donors was used as the source from which PBMCs were isolated. To map where alloreactive clones came from, CD4+ regulatory T cells in the unstimulated state were FACS-sorted. Unmatched junction bases come to 9, with V trimmed by 6 bases and J by 9 bases. Including the terminal cysteine and phenylalanine, the CDR3 comprises 14 residues. The DNA shown is the 42-base CDR3, in frame from base 1. The germline V gene (reference sequence) provides CDR1 LNHDA and CDR2 SQIVND. This clone was seen once. No antigen is known for it. The record has no base qualities; no much larger clone is one base away. Libraries were made using the immunoSEQ multiplex PCR assay. Each sample had about 10^5 TCR templates assayed by the deep sequencing platform. Genomic DNA extracted from sorted T cells was used for TCRbeta CDR3 sequencing. As for how the authors treated the data: The R programming language was used for clonal analysis of the TCRbeta CDR3 data. Alloreactive CD4+ and CD8+ clones were identified by comparing unstimulated samples to CFSE-low samples taken after the reaction. Regulatory or non-regulatory origin was assigned to alloreactive CD4+ clones by matching of sequences to sorted unstimulated Treg and non-Treg repertoires. The table was pulled from immuneACCESS by TCRdb, which kept in-frame rearrangements only. Such tables lose some clones; where checked, under half of the loss comes from unresolved V genes, and the rest has no known cause. The V and J calls and the clone size are those of that table, but D and trimming were determined from the DNA. This sample gives nearly 85,000 clones in total; approximately 86% of them show up just once. 1.5% of the sample comes from the top ten.

The rearrangement joined TRBV19 to TRBJ2-1, with 9 junctional bases fitting TRBD1. Sequenced: Tregs sorted from blood. The receptor's source is a human donor in good health. CDR3 reads: CASRRPGQGREQFF. The sequenced DNA: TGTGCCAGTAGGCGCCCGGGACAGGGACGTGAGCAGTTCTTC.